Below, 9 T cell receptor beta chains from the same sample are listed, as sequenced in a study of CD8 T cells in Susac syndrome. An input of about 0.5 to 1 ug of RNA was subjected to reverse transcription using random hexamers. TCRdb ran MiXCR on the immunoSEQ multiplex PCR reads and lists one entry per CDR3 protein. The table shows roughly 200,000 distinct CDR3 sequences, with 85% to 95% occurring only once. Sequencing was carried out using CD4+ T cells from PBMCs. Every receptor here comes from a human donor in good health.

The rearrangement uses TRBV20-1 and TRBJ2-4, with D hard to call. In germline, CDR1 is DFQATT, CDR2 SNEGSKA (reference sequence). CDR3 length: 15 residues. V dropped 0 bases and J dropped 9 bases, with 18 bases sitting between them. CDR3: CSARDDRGAEAIQYF. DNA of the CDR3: TGCAGTGCTAGAGATGATCGCGGCGCAGAGGCCATTCAGTACTTC.

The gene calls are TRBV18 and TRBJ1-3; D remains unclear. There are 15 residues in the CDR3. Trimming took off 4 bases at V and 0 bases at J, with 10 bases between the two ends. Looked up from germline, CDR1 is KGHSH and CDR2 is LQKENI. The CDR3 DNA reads TGTGCCAGCTCACTCCCGGGGATCTCTGGAAACACCATATATTTT. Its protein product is CASSLPGISGNTIYF.

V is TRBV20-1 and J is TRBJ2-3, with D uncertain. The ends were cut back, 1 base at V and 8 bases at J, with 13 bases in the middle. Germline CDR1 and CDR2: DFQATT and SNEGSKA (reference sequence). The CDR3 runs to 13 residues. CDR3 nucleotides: TGCAGTGCTAGAGTTCCAGCTTCCGGTACGCAGTATTTT. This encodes CSARVPASGTQYF.

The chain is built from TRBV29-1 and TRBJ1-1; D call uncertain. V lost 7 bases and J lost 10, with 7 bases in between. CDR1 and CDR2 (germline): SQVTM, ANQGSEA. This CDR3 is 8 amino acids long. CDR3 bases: TGCAGCGCACCTGGAGCTTTCTTT. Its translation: CSAPGAFF.

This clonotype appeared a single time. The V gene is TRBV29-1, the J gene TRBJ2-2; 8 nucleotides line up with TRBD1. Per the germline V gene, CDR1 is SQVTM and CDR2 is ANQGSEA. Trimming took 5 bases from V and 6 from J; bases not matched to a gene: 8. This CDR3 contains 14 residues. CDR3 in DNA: TGCAGCGTTCGACGACAGGGGTCCCCCGGGGAGCTGTTTTTT. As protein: CSVRRQGSPGELFF.

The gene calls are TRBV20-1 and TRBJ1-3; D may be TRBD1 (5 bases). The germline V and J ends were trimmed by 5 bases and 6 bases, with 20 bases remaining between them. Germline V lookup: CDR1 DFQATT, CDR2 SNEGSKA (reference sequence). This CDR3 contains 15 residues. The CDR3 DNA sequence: TGCAGTGCTGTTCCCCGAACAGGCAGAACAAACACCATATATTTT. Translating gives CSAVPRTGRTNTIYF.

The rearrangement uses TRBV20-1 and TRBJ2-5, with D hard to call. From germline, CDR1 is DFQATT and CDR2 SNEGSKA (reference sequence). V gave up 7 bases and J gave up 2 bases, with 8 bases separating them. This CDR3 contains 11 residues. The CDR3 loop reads CSVQIQETQYF. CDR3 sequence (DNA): TGCAGTGTACAGATACAAGAGACCCAGTACTTC.

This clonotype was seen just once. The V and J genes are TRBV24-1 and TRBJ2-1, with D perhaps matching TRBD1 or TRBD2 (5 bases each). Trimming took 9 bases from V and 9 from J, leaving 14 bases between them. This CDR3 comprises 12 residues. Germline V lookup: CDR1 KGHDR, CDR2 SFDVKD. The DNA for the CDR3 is TGTGCCACCTTATCCTCTGGGGGTGAGCAGTTCTTC. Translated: CATLSSGGEQFF.

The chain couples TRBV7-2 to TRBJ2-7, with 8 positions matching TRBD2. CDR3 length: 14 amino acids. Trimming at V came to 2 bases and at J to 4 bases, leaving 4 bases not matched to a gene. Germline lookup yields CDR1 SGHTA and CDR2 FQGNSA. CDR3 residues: CASSLHGGVYEQYF. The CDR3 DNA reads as TGTGCCAGCAGCTTACACGGGGGGGTATACGAGCAGTACTTC.